Listed below are T cell receptor beta chains from one sample, sequenced in a study of blood T cells in healthy people across ages. MiXCR was run by TCRdb on the 5' RACE reads, yielding one entry per CDR3 protein. The sample has approximately 800,000 distinct CDR3 sequences; around 68% are singletons. The sequencing sample was made of blood. Receptor source: a man younger than 45 in good health. CDR3s leave out the opening cysteine and the closing phenylalanine or tryptophan. A D gene is named only where the DNA matches it firmly.

v_gene,d_gene,CDR3aa
TRBV20-1,NA,SARDGGSGQETQY
TRBV18,NA,ASSPDTSYGYT
TRBV27,TRBD1,ASSRNRGLYYGYT
TRBV30,NA,AWRRRADTEAF
TRBV5-1,NA,ASSLSGDNYEQY
TRBV7-2,TRBD1,ASGQGRGIETQY
TRBV20-1,NA,SANSLRGYNEQF
TRBV11-1,NA,ASSLSVKETQY
TRBV30,NA,AWSGALQETQY
TRBV18,NA,ASSSEIDLETQY
TRBV3-1,NA,ASSRGTAYELF
TRBV11-2,NA,ASSLSLDEQY
TRBV27,NA,ASTGLAYEQF
TRBV29-1,NA,SVEVPGTAYEQY
TRBV12-3/TRBV12-4,TRBD1,ASSFGTGWGEKLF
TRBV29-1,TRBD1,SAPTGRRETQY
TRBV7-2,NA,ASSLSREGQPQH
TRBV5-1,TRBD2,ASSLGAGDTDTQY
TRBV6-1,TRBD2,ASSEGVAGASEQY
TRBV6-6,NA,ASSYSTPGASYNEQF
TRBV5-4,NA,ASSPGWSGANYGYT
TRBV24-1,NA,ATSDLGQGPLSDTQY
TRBV6-4,NA,ASSDSIGWERHNTEAF
TRBV20-1,NA,SAPLGPYAQETQY